This entry lists 6 T cell receptor beta chains sequenced from one sample in a study of a mutant IDH1 vaccine in newly diagnosed glioma. No antigen has been identified for these receptors. The time point is: week 11, during vaccination. Topical imiquimod was applied with each vaccine dose, which held 300 ug of mutant IDH1 20-mer peptide. Generated by immunoSEQ multiplex PCR, the TCRdb table keeps only in-frame clones and is missing some. The data contain 34,000 or so clones, around 80% of them seen just once; the ten biggest clones take up approximately 23%. The sample here was PBMCs, taken from a glioma patient whose treatment included an IDH1 peptide vaccine. The receptors derive from a man aged 25 to 40 with glioma.

Only a few counts were recorded for this clone. The chain employs TRBV19 and TRBJ1-6; no definite D call. This CDR3 is 16 amino acids long. Germline V CDR1 and CDR2: LNHDA, SQIVND (reference sequence). Trimming took off 0 bases at V and 1 base at J, with 7 bases between the two ends. CDR3 residues: CASSIEGFSYNSPLHF. Written as DNA, the CDR3 is TGTGCCAGTAGTATAGAGGGATTTTCCTATAATTCACCCCTCCACTTT. The complete variable domain, with remaining parts taken from reference TRBV19 and TRBJ1-6, reads DGGITQSPKYLFRKEGQNVTLSCEQNLNHDAMYWYRQDPGQGLRLIYYSQIVNDFQKGDIAEGYSVSREKKESFPLTVTSAQKNPTAFYLCASSIEGFSYNSPLHFGNGTRLTVT.

As DNA, the CDR3 is TGTGCCAGCAGCCGGGGACAGAGGGATTCACCCCTCCACTTT. Encoded protein: CASSRGQRDSPLHF. J is TRBJ1-6 and V is TRBV5-4; 7 nucleotides line up with TRBD1. The germline CDR1 and CDR2 sequences are SGHNT and YYREEE (reference sequence). The CDR3 totals 14 residues. V shed 4 bases, J shed 8 bases, and the junction held 6 bases outside the gene matches.

The chain carries TRBV19 and TRBJ2-5; TRBD1 is a possible D gene (5 bases). Trimming removed 6 bases from V and 4 bases from J, with 18 bases in between. CDR1 and CDR2 from the germline V gene are LNHDA and SQIVND (reference sequence). This CDR3 region has 15 residues. CDR3 region: CASSAETGFGETQYF. Written as DNA, the CDR3 is TGTGCCAGTAGCGCCGAAACAGGATTTGGAGAGACCCAGTACTTC.

The gene calls are TRBV30 and TRBJ2-3; TRBD2 agrees at 16 bases. Trimming at V came to 4 bases and at J to 6 bases, leaving 4 bases not matched to a gene. CDR3 length: 15 amino acids. Germline V CDR1 and CDR2: GTSNPN, SVGIG (reference sequence). The DNA of the CDR3 is TGTGCCTGGACCGGGACTAGCGGGGGGGCTGATACGCAGTATTTT. Its translation: CAWTGTSGGADTQYF.

The chain has TRBV9 and TRBJ2-2; TRBD1 matches at 8 bases. CDR1 and CDR2 from the germline V gene are SGDLS and YYNGEE. The CDR3 spans 17 residues. J was trimmed by 2 bases and V by 3 bases; bases with no gene match: 9. CDR3 nucleotides: TGTGCCAGCAGCGAAACAGGGGGTTTCGTAAACACCGGGGAGCTGTTTTTT. It translates to CASSETGGFVNTGELFF.

The chain employs TRBV9 and TRBJ2-2; D is ambiguous. Trimming removed 0 bases from V and 7 bases from J, with 4 bases in between. Per the germline V gene, CDR1 is SGDLS and CDR2 is YYNGEE. The CDR3 loop spans 12 amino acids. The CDR3 coding sequence is TGTGCCAGCAGCGTAGATAGCGGGGAGCTGTTTTTT. Protein: CASSVDSGELFF.